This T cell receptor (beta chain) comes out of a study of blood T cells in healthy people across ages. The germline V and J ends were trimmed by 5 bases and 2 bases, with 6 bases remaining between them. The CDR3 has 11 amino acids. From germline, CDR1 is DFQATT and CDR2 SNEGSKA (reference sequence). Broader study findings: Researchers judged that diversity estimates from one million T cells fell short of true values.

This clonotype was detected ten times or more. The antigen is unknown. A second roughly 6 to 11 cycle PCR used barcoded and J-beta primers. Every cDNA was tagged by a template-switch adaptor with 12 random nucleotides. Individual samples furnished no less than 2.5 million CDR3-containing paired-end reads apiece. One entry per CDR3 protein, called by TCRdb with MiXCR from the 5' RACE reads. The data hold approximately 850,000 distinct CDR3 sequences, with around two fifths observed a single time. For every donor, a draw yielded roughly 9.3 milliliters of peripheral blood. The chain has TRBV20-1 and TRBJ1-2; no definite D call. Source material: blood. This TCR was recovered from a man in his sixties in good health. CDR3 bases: TGCAGTGCTCATCCGAACTATGGCTACACCTTC. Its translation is CSAHPNYGYTF.